These 29 T cell receptor beta chains were sequenced from one sample in a study of T cells expressing NK-cell markers. TCRdb re-called the 5' RACE reads and catalogs CDR3 proteins one per entry, DNA excluded. The sample shows some 280,000 distinct CDR3 sequences, and about 0.39% sits with its ten largest clones. The specimen was blood T cells: a sorted CD56 or NKG2C T cell subset, CD4+ or CD8+ T cells, or bulk PBMC T cells (not recorded which). These receptors all come from a man in his late teens or twenties in good health.

The J gene is TRBJ2-5, the V gene TRBV5-1; lacking DNA, the TRBD1 call made by TCRdb goes unchecked. From germline, CDR1 is SGHRS and CDR2 YFSETQ. The CDR3 is 14 residues long. CDR3 region: CASSRGEIQETQYF.

V and J are TRBV6-5 and TRBJ2-1; without DNA, the TCRdb call of TRBD1 cannot be checked. In germline, CDR1 is MNHEY, CDR2 SVGAGI. The CDR3 extends over 15 amino acids. The CDR3: CASSFKAGVYNEQFF.

The rearrangement uses TRBV20-1 and TRBJ1-2; TCRdb picks TRBD1, but there is no DNA to check that call. This CDR3 is built from 14 residues. Germline V CDR1 and CDR2: DFQATT, SNEGSKA (reference sequence). The CDR3 here is CSARAQTVSYGYTF.

V usage is TRBV10-2 and J usage is TRBJ2-5; TCRdb picks TRBD2, but there is no DNA to check that call. The length of the CDR3 is 13 residues. Germline values: CDR1 WSHSY, CDR2 SAAADI. The CDR3 sequence: CASQGTSSETQYF.

The chain links TRBV9 to TRBJ2-1; absent DNA, TCRdb's TRBD1 call cannot be checked. The germline CDR1 and CDR2 sequences are SGDLS and YYNGEE. This CDR3 contains 15 residues. This CDR3 reads CASSVTGEFYNEQFF.

J is TRBJ2-1 and V is TRBV3-1. CDR1 LGHDT and CDR2 YNNKEL come from the germline V gene (reference sequence). The CDR3 extends over 14 amino acids. Here the CDR3 reads CASTLASSYNEQFF.

CDR3 sequence reads: CASSLYYFLVTDTQYF. The chain links TRBV12-3 or TRBV12-4 to TRBJ2-3. This CDR3 comprises 16 residues.

The chain is built from TRBV7-9 and TRBJ2-5. The CDR3 runs 15 residues. The germline CDR1 and CDR2 sequences are SEHNR and FQNEAQ (reference sequence). The CDR3: CASSLGGIWKETQYF.

V gene TRBV12-3 or TRBV12-4 combines with J gene TRBJ2-5; TCRdb calls TRBD1, which cannot be checked without DNA. The CDR3 has 14 residues. This chain's CDR3 is CASSLGTGGETQYF.

The rearrangement links TRBV29-1 to TRBJ2-1; without DNA, the TCRdb call of TRBD2 cannot be checked. The CDR3 has 14 residues. Germline loops: CDR1 SQVTM, CDR2 ANQGSEA. This chain's CDR3 is CSVAWTSGRSKQFF.

This chain joins TRBV20-1 and TRBJ2-1; checking the TCRdb D call of TRBD2 is not possible without DNA. CDR1 DFQATT and CDR2 SNEGSKA come from the germline V gene (reference sequence). The CDR3 is 13 residues long. The chain's CDR3 is CSARTSGSNEQFF.

V and J are TRBV7-2 and TRBJ2-7. This CDR3 region has 15 residues. Germline CDR1 is SGHTA and CDR2 is FQGNSA. CDR3: CASSLGTTSSYEQYF.

The chain links TRBV7-3 to TRBJ2-6. The CDR3 contains 15 residues. Germline V gene sequence: CDR1 SGHTA, CDR2 FQGTGA. The CDR3 protein is CASSRDGTGANVLTF.

V gene TRBV7-2 combines with J gene TRBJ2-5. CDR1 is SGHTA, CDR2 FQGNSA, per germline. The CDR3 is made up of 13 amino acids. The CDR3 region is CASSPSGLETQYF.

V gene TRBV29-1 combines with J gene TRBJ2-2; TCRdb returns TRBD1, unconfirmable since there is no DNA. The CDR3 sequence is 12 residues long. CDR1 and CDR2 from the germline V gene are SQVTM and ANQGSEA. CDR3 region: CSGLNRVEELFF.

The chain uses TRBV27 and TRBJ2-1. There are 12 residues in the CDR3. Germline CDR1 and CDR2: MNHEY and SMNVEV (reference sequence). CDR3 residues: CASRIGLGEQFF.

The chain employs TRBV11-3 and TRBJ2-2; the D gene TCRdb calls, TRBD2, cannot be checked with no DNA. This CDR3 is 18 amino acids long. Germline loops: CDR1 SGHNT, CDR2 YENEEA. CDR3 residues: CASSLGLAGGPRTGELFF.

V is TRBV19 and J is TRBJ1-2; TCRdb indicates TRBD1, and absent DNA this call remains unverified. The CDR3 sequence is 13 residues long. CDR1 is LNHDA and CDR2 is SQIVND in the germline V gene (reference sequence). CDR3 region: CASRPGGARGYTF.

The genes are TRBV6-5 and TRBJ2-1; TCRdb proposes TRBD1, but this gene call is untestable without DNA. This CDR3 region has 16 residues. CDR1 and CDR2 (germline): MNHEY, SVGAGI. CDR3 sequence reads: CASSYSSGPVNNEQFF.

This sequence joins TRBV20-1 and TRBJ2-5; TCRdb reports TRBD2, a call that lacks DNA to check it against. CDR3 length equals 12 residues. The germline V gene encodes CDR1 DFQATT and CDR2 SNEGSKA (reference sequence). The CDR3 spells CSANREEETQYF.

This chain uses TRBV4-3 with TRBJ1-2; TCRdb reports TRBD1, a call that lacks DNA to check it against. This CDR3 region has 15 residues. Germline V CDR1 and CDR2: LGHNA, YSLEER. CDR3 loop: CASSQFLRQNYGYTF.

The CDR3 spells CASSTRVFGEQFF. V and J are TRBV12-3 or TRBV12-4 and TRBJ2-1; TCRdb reports TRBD1, a call that lacks DNA to check it against. The CDR3 contains 13 residues.

This chain's CDR3 is CASRAGTFLGGTDTQYF. The V gene is TRBV28, the J gene TRBJ2-3; lacking DNA, the TRBD1 call made by TCRdb goes unchecked. This CDR3 comprises 17 residues. From germline, CDR1 is MDHEN and CDR2 SYDVKM.

The rearrangement links TRBV7-7 to TRBJ2-1; the TRBD2 assignment by TCRdb is unverifiable without DNA. Germline V gives CDR1 SSHAT, CDR2 FNYEAQ (reference sequence). The CDR3 totals 14 residues. The CDR3 loop is CASSLDGLVNEQFF. Filled out from reference TRBV7-7 and TRBJ2-1, the complete variable domain reads GAGVSQSPRYKVTKRGQDVTLRCDPISSHATLYWYQQALGQGPEFLTYFNYEAQPDKSGLPSDRFSAERPEGSISTLTIQRTEQRDSAMYRCASSLDGLVNEQFFGPGTRLTVL.

The rearrangement links TRBV7-2 to TRBJ2-1; TCRdb's assignment of TRBD2 cannot be checked, as there is no DNA. Germline lookup yields CDR1 SGHTA and CDR2 FQGNSA. The CDR3 extends over 16 amino acids. This CDR3 reads CASSLDGRVNLNEQFF.

J is TRBJ1-1 and V is TRBV12-3 or TRBV12-4; TCRdb names TRBD1, which stays unverified in the absence of DNA. This CDR3 region has 12 residues. CDR3 in amino acids: CASSKPQGSAFF.

V and J are TRBV20-1 and TRBJ2-5; TCRdb calls TRBD1, which cannot be checked without DNA. Germline CDR1 is DFQATT and CDR2 is SNEGSKA (reference sequence). CDR3 length: 15 residues. CDR3 amino acids: CSARDPQGARETQYF.

This chain uses TRBV6-2 or TRBV6-3 with TRBJ2-3; TCRdb calls TRBD2, which cannot be checked without DNA. This CDR3 is 14 amino acids long. The germline CDR1 and CDR2 sequences are MNHEY and SVGEGT. The CDR3 is CASSYRRAPDTQYF.

V usage is TRBV29-1 and J usage is TRBJ2-7; lacking DNA, the TRBD1 call made by TCRdb goes unchecked. Germline V gene lookup returns CDR1 SQVTM and CDR2 ANQGSEA. The length of the CDR3 is 12 residues. CDR3 sequence: CSVGQIEHVQYF.